The 29 T cell receptor beta chains below all came from one sample that was sequenced in a study of OX40 agonist ivuxolimab in advanced cancers. Sequencing was performed with immunoSEQ multiplex PCR; in TCRdb, only in-frame clones are kept and a portion is missing. The data contain about 91,000 clones, less than 90% of them seen just once; the ten biggest clones take up 1.1%. Sequences were derived from CD4+ or CD8+ T cells sorted from blood, sampled in a trial of the OX40 agonist ivuxolimab. Receptor source: an adult with an advanced solid tumor such as melanoma, head and neck, liver or kidney cancer.

The chain combines TRBV11-1 with TRBJ1-5; possibly TRBD1 for D (5 bases). The germline V gene encodes CDR1 SGHAT and CDR2 FQDESV (reference sequence). The CDR3 spans 15 residues. V was clipped by 0 bases and J by 1 base, with 7 bases between them. The CDR3: CASSLAGESNQPQHF. In DNA, the CDR3 is TGTGCCAGCAGCTTAGCAGGGGAAAGCAATCAGCCCCAGCATTTT.

This chain joins TRBV6-1 and TRBJ2-7; D is tentatively TRBD1 or TRBD2 (5 bases each). CDR1 and CDR2 from the germline V gene are MNHNS and SASEGT. The V gene lost 3 bases and the J gene lost 1 base, with 19 bases spanning the gap. The CDR3 length is 17 residues. CDR3 sequence (DNA): TGTGCCAGCAGTGACAACCCTCGAGGGGTTTTTTCCTACGAGCAGTACTTC. Translated, it gives CASSDNPRGVFSYEQYF.

V gene TRBV10-2 combines with J gene TRBJ2-7, with 10 positions matching TRBD2. The trim removed 6 bases at V and 7 bases at J, leaving 6 bases unmatched. CDR1 is WSHSY, CDR2 SAAADI, per germline. The CDR3 extends over 13 amino acids. In DNA form, the CDR3 reads TGCGCCAGCAGCCTAGCGGGGGCTAGAGAGCAGTACTTC. It encodes CASSLAGAREQYF.

The chain uses TRBV10-3 and TRBJ1-5; 7 bases fit TRBD1. Unmatched junction bases numbered 5, after V lost 0 bases and J lost 3 bases. The CDR3 spans 16 residues. CDR1 and CDR2 (germline): ENHRY, SYGVKD. CDR3 nucleotides: TGTGCCATCAGTGAGTCACCAGGGGGGAACAATCAGCCCCAGCATTTT. It codes for CAISESPGGNNQPQHF.

The chain links TRBV11-2 to TRBJ1-3; no definite D call. V dropped 0 bases and J dropped 4 bases, with 10 bases sitting between them. Per the germline V gene, CDR1 is SGHAT and CDR2 is FQNNGV. This CDR3 comprises 15 residues. The chain's CDR3 is CASSLDRGRGNTIYF. The CDR3, as DNA: TGTGCCAGCAGCTTAGATCGAGGGCGCGGAAACACCATATATTTT. Full variable domain (remainder filled in from reference TRBV11-2 and TRBJ1-3): EAGVAQSPRYKIIEKRQSVAFWCNPISGHATLYWYQQILGQGPKLLIQFQNNGVVDDSQLPKDRFSAERLKGVDSTLKIQPAKLEDSAVYLCASSLDRGRGNTIYFGEGSWLTVV.

V is TRBV9 and J is TRBJ1-5, with D possibly being TRBD1 (5 bases). The CDR3 loop spans 14 amino acids. CDR1 and CDR2 from the germline V gene are SGDLS and YYNGEE. V lost 0 bases and J 10 bases, leaving 14 bases between the germline ends. Written as DNA, the CDR3 is TGTGCCAGCAGCGTAGCGGACACCGGAAATCCCCAGCATTTT. It translates to CASSVADTGNPQHF.

The genes are TRBV10-3 and TRBJ1-4; no clear D gene. The CDR3 loop spans 16 amino acids. The V gene lost 8 bases and the J gene lost 5 bases, with 21 bases spanning the gap. Germline V gene data show CDR1 as ENHRY and CDR2 as SYGVKD. The CDR3 nucleotides read TGTGCCATCCGTCCCGGGAGGCAGCAACTAAATGAAAAACTGTTTTTT. The encoded protein is CAIRPGRQQLNEKLFF.

This chain links TRBV7-3 with TRBJ2-3; D is tentatively TRBD1 or TRBD2 (6 bases each). CDR1 is SGHTA, CDR2 FQGTGA, per germline. This CDR3 comprises 15 residues. V was pared by 0 bases and J by 4 bases, with 11 bases between. For the CDR3, the DNA is TGTGCCAGCAGCTTAACGGAGGGGGGATCAGATACGCAGTATTTT. Its protein product is CASSLTEGGSDTQYF.

This chain connects TRBV7-8 to TRBJ2-1; D not certain. CDR3 size: 12 residues. The V and J ends lost 5 bases and 6 bases respectively, with 8 bases between them. CDR1 is SGHVS, CDR2 FQNEAQ, per germline. The CDR3 nucleotides read TGTGCCAGCAGCGCCTATGGCAATGAGCAGTTCTTC. It yields the protein CASSAYGNEQFF.

V usage is TRBV27 and J usage is TRBJ2-1, with 8 positions matching TRBD2. The CDR3 sequence is 13 residues long. Germline V gene data show CDR1 as MNHEY and CDR2 as SMNVEV (reference sequence). Trimming cost V 6 bases and J 8 bases; bases outside gene matches: 6. The CDR3 DNA is TGTGCCAGCAGCATCGGACTAGCCTATGAGCAGTTCTTC. Translation: CASSIGLAYEQFF.

The J gene is TRBJ1-6, the V gene TRBV15; D not certain. V was pared by 0 bases and J by 7 bases, with 4 bases between. The germline V gene encodes CDR1 LNHNV and CDR2 YYDKDF (reference sequence). This CDR3 has 13 amino acids. In nucleotides, the CDR3 is TGTGCCACCAGCAGAGATGCCAATTCACCCCTCCACTTT. This codes for CATSRDANSPLHF.

The rearrangement joins TRBV13 to TRBJ1-1; 7 bases fit TRBD1. The V and J ends lost 5 bases and 5 bases, in that order; junction bases with no gene match: 14. This CDR3 is built from 16 residues. Germline values: CDR1 PRHDT, CDR2 FYEKMQ (reference sequence). CDR3 sequence reads: CASSRPKTGSTTEAFF. The CDR3, as DNA: TGTGCCAGCAGCCGACCCAAGACAGGGAGTACGACTGAAGCTTTCTTT.

This clone was counted between two and nine times. This chain uses TRBV6-5 with TRBJ1-1; maybe TRBD1 (5 bases). CDR1 MNHEY and CDR2 SVGAGI come from the germline V gene. The CDR3 has 16 amino acids. V lost 2 bases, J lost 2 bases, and 15 bases lay in between. CDR3 bases: TGTGCCAGCAGTTACCGGGGGTGGGACTCAAACACTGAAGCTTTCTTT. Residues: CASSYRGWDSNTEAFF.

This clone appeared a few times. The chain carries TRBV9 and TRBJ1-4, with 8 bases aligning to TRBD1. CDR3 length: 14 amino acids. J was trimmed by 3 bases and V by 4 bases; bases with no gene match: 2. Germline CDR1 and CDR2: SGDLS and YYNGEE. Written as DNA, the CDR3 is TGTGCCAGCAGCCCGACAGGGGCTAATGAAAAACTGTTTTTT. It yields the protein CASSPTGANEKLFF.

This chain connects TRBV27 to TRBJ2-3, with D maybe TRBD2 (6 bases). The CDR3 runs 14 residues. V dropped 6 bases and J dropped 0 bases, with 10 bases sitting between them. Germline CDR1 MNHEY, CDR2 SMNVEV (reference sequence). The CDR3 reads CASSPGVSTDTQYF. The CDR3 DNA reads TGTGCCAGCAGCCCGGGGGTTAGCACAGATACGCAGTATTTT.

This clone has a single count. The chain recombines TRBV5-5 with TRBJ1-1, with D hard to call. This CDR3 spans 11 amino acids. The germline V and J ends were trimmed by 4 bases and 2 bases, with 3 bases remaining between them. The germline gives CDR1 SGHKS, CDR2 YYEKEE (reference sequence). The CDR3 DNA is TGTGCCAGCAGCCCTAACACTGAAGCTTTCTTT. Its protein product is CASSPNTEAFF.

The gene calls are TRBV7-3 and TRBJ1-3, with D possibly TRBD1 on 5 matching bases. Looked up from germline, CDR1 is SGHTA and CDR2 is FQGTGA. V shed 1 base and J shed 7 bases, with 11 bases lying between them. The CDR3 is made up of 14 amino acids. The CDR3 nucleotides are TGTGCCAGCAGCTTAAATGGGGGAGGGAACACCATATATTTT. This codes for CASSLNGGGNTIYF.

Comment on this clone: The junction departs from germline at one end; a sequencing error may be responsible. J is TRBJ1-2 and V is TRBV19; a weak D match, TRBD1 (5 bases). The CDR3 spans 12 residues. Germline loops: CDR1 LNHDA, CDR2 SQIVND (reference sequence). The CDR3 DNA reads as TGTGCCAGTACTATAGGGGAGGATGGCTACACCTTC. This codes for CASTIGEDGYTF. The variable domain in full, completed from reference TRBV19 and TRBJ1-2, reads DGGITQSPKYLFRKEGQNVTLSCEQNLNHDAMYWYRQDPGQGLRLIYYSQIVNDFQKGDIAEGYSVSREKKESFPLTVTSAQKNPTAFYLCASTIGEDGYTFGSGTRLTVV.

The rearrangement uses TRBV11-1 and TRBJ2-7; no definite D call. Deletions cut 4 bases from V and 2 bases from J, with 15 bases between. Germline V gene sequence: CDR1 SGHAT, CDR2 FQDESV (reference sequence). CDR3 size: 15 residues. CDR3 protein: CASSSDGPGPYEQYF. CDR3 in DNA: TGTGCCAGCAGCTCCGATGGCCCGGGCCCCTACGAGCAGTACTTC. Looking up the rest from reference TRBV11-1 and TRBJ2-7 gives the full variable domain: EAEVAQSPRYKITEKSQAVAFWCDPISGHATLYWYRQILGQGPELLVQFQDESVVDDSQLPKDRFSAERLKGVDSTLKIQPAELGDSAMYLCASSSDGPGPYEQYFGPGTRLTVT.

The rearrangement joins TRBV28 to TRBJ1-1; the D gene is possibly TRBD1 (6 bases). This CDR3 comprises 17 residues. CDR1 and CDR2 (germline): MDHEN, SYDVKM. Trimming left V 8 bases short and J 5 bases short, with 27 bases between. The CDR3 DNA is TGTGCCAGCCCCCCAGGAGCAGGGAGGAGGGGGGAGACTGAAGCTTTCTTT. Translation: CASPPGAGRRGETEAFF.

The chain is built from TRBV5-4 and TRBJ1-2; D is possibly TRBD1 (5 bases). The length of the CDR3 is 13 residues. V shed 4 bases and J shed 8 bases, with 15 bases lying between them. The germline V gene encodes CDR1 SGHNT and CDR2 YYREEE (reference sequence). CDR3: CASSVQGTGGYTF. The CDR3 bases are TGTGCCAGCAGCGTTCAAGGGACGGGCGGCTACACCTTC.

The chain couples TRBV5-1 to TRBJ1-3; no definite D call. The CDR3 sequence is 16 residues long. CDR1 and CDR2 from the germline V gene are SGHRS and YFSETQ. Trimming pared 6 bases from V and 2 bases from J, leaving 18 bases between. Written as DNA, the CDR3 is TGCGCCAGCACGGACCGGAGCGACGACACTGGAAACACCATATATTTT. Translation gives CASTDRSDDTGNTIYF.

In this sample, this clone turned up once. The V call is TRBV7-2, the J call TRBJ2-7, with a tentative D call TRBD2 (6 bases). Germline assignment: CDR1 SGHTA and CDR2 FQGNSA. This CDR3 comprises 14 residues. Trimming shortened V by 5 bases and J by 2 bases, and 13 bases separated the two germline ends. CDR3 sequence: CASSNRGDTYEQYF. The CDR3 coding sequence is TGTGCCAGCAGCAACCGCGGGGATACCTACGAGCAGTACTTC.

The chain is built from TRBV4-3 and TRBJ2-5; D remains unclear. The CDR3 is made up of 16 amino acids. Germline CDR1 and CDR2: LGHNA and YSLEER. V lost 0 bases, J lost 1 base, and 12 bases lay in between. CDR3 residues: CASSQDPRRAQETQYF. For the CDR3, the DNA is TGCGCCAGCAGCCAAGATCCGCGCAGAGCCCAAGAGACCCAGTACTTC.

V and J are TRBV6-5 and TRBJ1-6; D gene unclear. Germline V lookup: CDR1 MNHEY, CDR2 SVGAGI. The CDR3 length is 14 residues. Trimming removed 2 bases at V and 14 bases at J, with 16 bases between. CDR3 nucleotides: TGTGCCAGCAGTTACCGGGGTTTTAAGGAAACCCTCCACTTT. Translating it yields CASSYRGFKETLHF.

This rearrangement joins TRBV6-1 to TRBJ1-5; possible D gene TRBD1, 6 bases. This CDR3 is built from 14 residues. V dropped 11 bases and J dropped 1 base, with 15 bases sitting between them. CDR1 MNHNS and CDR2 SASEGT come from the germline V gene. The CDR3 nucleotides are TGTGCCGGCCGAGGGGGGCCAAGCAATCAGCCCCAGCATTTT. Translating gives CAGRGGPSNQPQHF.

V and J are TRBV2 and TRBJ1-6; D gene uncertain. The CDR3 runs 16 residues. CDR1 is SNHLY and CDR2 is FYNNEI in the germline V gene. V lost 8 bases and J 9 bases, leaving 23 bases between the germline ends. The CDR3 reads CASGREAAALGSPLHF. The CDR3 region has the DNA TGTGCCAGCGGAAGGGAGGCGGCTGCCCTAGGTTCACCCCTCCACTTT.

This clone has just a few counts. The chain joins TRBV6-5 to TRBJ2-2; 8 bases align to TRBD2. V was pared by 6 bases and J by 6 bases, with 9 bases of the junction left unmatched. The CDR3 sequence is 15 residues long. Germline CDR1 MNHEY, CDR2 SVGAGI. CDR3 loop: CASRPGGGVSGELFF. DNA of the CDR3: TGTGCCAGCAGACCCGGGGGGGGAGTGTCCGGGGAGCTGTTTTTT.

This rearrangement joins TRBV5-1 to TRBJ2-3; TRBD1 or TRBD2 may be the D gene (5 bases each). The CDR3 is 13 amino acids. V was cut by 4 bases and J by 2 bases, with 8 bases left in between. CDR1 and CDR2 from the germline V gene are SGHRS and YFSETQ. The CDR3 DNA reads TGCGCCAGCAGCCGGGACCCCACAGATACGCAGTATTTT. Translated, it gives CASSRDPTDTQYF.